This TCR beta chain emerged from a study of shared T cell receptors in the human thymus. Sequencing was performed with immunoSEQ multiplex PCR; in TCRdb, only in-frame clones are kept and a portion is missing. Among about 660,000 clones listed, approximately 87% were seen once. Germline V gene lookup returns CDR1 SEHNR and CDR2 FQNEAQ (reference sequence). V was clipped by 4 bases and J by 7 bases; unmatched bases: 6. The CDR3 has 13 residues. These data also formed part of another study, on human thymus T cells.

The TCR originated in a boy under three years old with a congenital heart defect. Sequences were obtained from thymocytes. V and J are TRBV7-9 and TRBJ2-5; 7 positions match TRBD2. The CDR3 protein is CASSSSPGGTQYF. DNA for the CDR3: TGTGCCAGCAGCTCCTCCCCGGGAGGGACCCAGTACTTC. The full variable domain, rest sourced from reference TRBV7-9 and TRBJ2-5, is DTGVSQNPRHKITKRGQNVTFRCDPISEHNRLYWYRQTLGQGPEFLTYFQNEAQLEKSRLLSDRFSAERPKGSFSTLEIQRTEQGDSAMYLCASSSSPGGTQYFGPGTRLLVL.